This T cell receptor (beta chain) was found in a study of blood T cell repertoires in COVID-19. Study as a whole: The United States, Italy and Spain provided the acute and convalescent COVID-19 samples. Nucleic acid was either cDNA or gDNA, and it came from T cells, B-cell-depleted T cells, or PBMCs.

CDR3 length equals 13 residues. V dropped 0 bases and J dropped 3 bases, with 8 bases sitting between them. CDR1 and CDR2 from the germline V gene are GTSNPN and SVGIG (reference sequence). Per the original methods: Nucleated cell number was recorded as an estimate derived from reference gene primer amplification. TCRdb keeps only in-frame clones here, not all; method: immunoSEQ multiplex PCR. V and J calls and clone size come straight from that table; D and trimming were deduced from the DNA. There are about 240,000 clones in the sample; roughly 80% occur only once, and around 3.4% lies in the top ten.

Specimen: peripheral blood. The TCR sequence derives from a woman aged 18-29 years with acute or convalescent COVID-19. The chain employs TRBV30 and TRBJ1-1; D is uncertain. The DNA of the CDR3 is TGTGCCTGGAGTGTATCTACCCACACTGAAGCTTTCTTT. Protein sequence: CAWSVSTHTEAFF.